The clone carrying this T cell receptor (beta chain) was picked up many times. Antigen unknown. This sample is part of a study of spatial heterogeneity in lung cancer. Individually, TCR cDNA molecules were each labelled with a unique molecular identifier. TCRdb analysed the 5' RACE reads with MiXCR anew, one entry per CDR3 protein. Here the sample spans around 13,000 distinct CDR3 sequences, about 6.3% being singletons. Points from the study as a whole: Counts of expanded alpha and beta TCRs within tumors tracked the tumor nonsynonymous mutation count.

Trimming took 2 bases from V and 1 from J, leaving 8 bases between them. The germline CDR1 and CDR2 sequences are ENHRY and SYGVKD. The CDR3 covers 14 residues. Time point: sample taken at primary tumor resection. This chain links TRBV10-3 with TRBJ1-1; D remains unclear. This TCR was sampled from a female donor with early-stage non-small cell lung cancer. This specimen was lung tumor tissue, taken at surgery. CDR3 region: CAISEAGGNTEAFF. In nucleotides, the CDR3 is TGTGCCATCAGTGAGGCGGGCGGGAACACTGAAGCTTTCTTT.